This T cell receptor beta chain was recovered during a study of blood T cells in healthy people across ages. With a J-beta primer mix and a sample-barcoded 5' primer, a second PCR ran 7 to 11 cycles. Every cDNA molecule bore a tag from a template-switch adaptor containing 12 random nucleotides. MiXCR, run by TCRdb on the 5' RACE reads, gives a single entry per CDR3 protein. The sample records approximately 810,000 distinct CDR3 sequences, 25% to 35% being singletons. Peripheral blood from each donor was collected in a volume of 8 to 10 milliliters. Study results and caveats: Diversity was higher, and naive CD4+ cells more numerous, in long-lived donors than in aged donors. It was held that the diversity estimates obtained from one million T cells were underestimates.

Trimming took 0 bases from V and 7 from J; bases not matched to a gene: 12. Germline values: CDR1 SGHRS, CDR2 YFSETQ. This CDR3 comprises 16 residues. As concerns this clonotype: The antigen remains undetermined.

Material: blood. The chain recombines TRBV5-1 with TRBJ1-2; 7 nucleotides match TRBD1. The source is a woman aged 80 or over in good health. The CDR3 protein is CASSLGAGGSLRGYTF. CDR3 sequence (DNA): TGCGCCAGCAGCTTGGGGGCAGGGGGAAGTCTACGTGGCTACACCTTC.